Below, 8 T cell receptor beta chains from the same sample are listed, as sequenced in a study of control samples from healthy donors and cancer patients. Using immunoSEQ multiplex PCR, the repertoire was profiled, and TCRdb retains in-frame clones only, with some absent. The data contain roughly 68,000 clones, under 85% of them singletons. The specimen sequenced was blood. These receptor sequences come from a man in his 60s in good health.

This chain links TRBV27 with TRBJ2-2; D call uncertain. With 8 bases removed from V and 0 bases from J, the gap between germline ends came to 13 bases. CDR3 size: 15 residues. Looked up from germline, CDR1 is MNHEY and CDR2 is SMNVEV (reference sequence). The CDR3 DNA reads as TGTGCCAGCCGCGGCTTCAACTCGAACACCGGGGAGCTGTTTTTT. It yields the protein CASRGFNSNTGELFF.

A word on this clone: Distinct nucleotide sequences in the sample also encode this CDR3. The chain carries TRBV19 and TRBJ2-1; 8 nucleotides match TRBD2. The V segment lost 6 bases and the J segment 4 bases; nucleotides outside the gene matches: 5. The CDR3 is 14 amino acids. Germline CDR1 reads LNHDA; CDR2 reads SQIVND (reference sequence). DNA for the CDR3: TGTGCCAGTAGCCGGACTAGCTTATACAATGAGCAGTTCTTC. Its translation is CASSRTSLYNEQFF.

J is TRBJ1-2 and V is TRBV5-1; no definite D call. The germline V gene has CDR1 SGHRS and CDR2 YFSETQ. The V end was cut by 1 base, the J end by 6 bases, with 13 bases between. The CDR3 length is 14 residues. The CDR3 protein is CASSLPDSGHGYTF. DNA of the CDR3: TGCGCCAGCAGCTTGCCGGATTCAGGCCATGGCTACACCTTC. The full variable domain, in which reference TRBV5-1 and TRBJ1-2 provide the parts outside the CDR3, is KAGVTQTPRYLIKTRGQQVTLSCSPISGHRSVSWYQQTPGQGLQFLFEYFSETQRNKGNFPGRFSGRQFSNSRSEMNVSTLELGDSALYLCASSLPDSGHGYTFGSGTRLTVV.

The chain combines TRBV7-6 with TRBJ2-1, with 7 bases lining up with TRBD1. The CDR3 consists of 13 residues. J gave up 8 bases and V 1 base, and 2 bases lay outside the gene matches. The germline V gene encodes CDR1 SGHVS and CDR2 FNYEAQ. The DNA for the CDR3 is TGTGCCAGCAGCTTAGACAGGGGCCATGAGCAGTTCTTC. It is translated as CASSLDRGHEQFF.

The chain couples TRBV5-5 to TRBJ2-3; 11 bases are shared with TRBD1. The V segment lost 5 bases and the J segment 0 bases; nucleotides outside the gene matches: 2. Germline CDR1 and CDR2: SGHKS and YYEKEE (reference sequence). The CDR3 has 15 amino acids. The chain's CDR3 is CASRGTGGSTDTQYF. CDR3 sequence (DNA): TGTGCCAGCAGGGGGACAGGGGGGAGCACAGATACGCAGTATTTT.

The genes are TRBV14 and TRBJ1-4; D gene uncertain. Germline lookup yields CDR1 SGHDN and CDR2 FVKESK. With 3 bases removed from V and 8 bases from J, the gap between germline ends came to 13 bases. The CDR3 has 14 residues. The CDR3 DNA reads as TGTGCCAGCAGCCAGGGAGCCAGGTCGGAAAAACTGTTTTTT. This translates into CASSQGARSEKLFF.

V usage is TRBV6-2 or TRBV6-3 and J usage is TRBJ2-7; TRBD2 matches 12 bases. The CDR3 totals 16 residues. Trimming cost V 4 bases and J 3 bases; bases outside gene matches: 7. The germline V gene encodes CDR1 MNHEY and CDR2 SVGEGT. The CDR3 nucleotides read TGTGCCAGCAGTTTCCGAAGACTAGCGGGAGTCTACGAGCAGTACTTC. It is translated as CASSFRRLAGVYEQYF.

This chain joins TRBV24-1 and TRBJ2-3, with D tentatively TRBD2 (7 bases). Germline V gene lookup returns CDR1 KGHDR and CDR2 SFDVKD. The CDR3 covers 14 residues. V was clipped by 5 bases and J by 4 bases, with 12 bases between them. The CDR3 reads CATSGEGGPDTQYF. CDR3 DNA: TGTGCCACCAGTGGGGAGGGGGGGCCAGATACGCAGTATTTT.